This T cell receptor (beta chain) appears in the sequencing data of a study of blood T cell repertoires in COVID-19 (dated by TCRdb to 2020 to 2022). In the study overall: Samples from collaborators originated in the United States, Italy and Spain and spanned both the acute and convalescent phases of COVID-19. Sample metadata almost always included a de-identified subject ID, COVID-19 status, age in years and sex. Samples were obtained from the ongoing ImmuneRACE study (first 160 participants) and from 1,000 to 1,500 subjects provided by 6 global collaborators. Subjects who had been exposed to COVID-19, were actively infected with it, or had recovered from it provided the deeply sampled blood TCRbeta repertoires that made up the dataset. The prospective study material was composed of cDNA or gDNA derived from T cells, B-cell-depleted T cells, or PBMCs. A freely available public database, intended as a resource for researchers studying the immune response to SARS-CoV-2, is where the repertoires were released. HLA class I and class II types, where available, came from metadata supplied by the sample provider rather than from assay-based typing.

The study at large found these results: Clinical and demographic metadata were provided uncurated, with the amount varying by source and participant.

The immunoSEQ Assay, a bias-controlled multiplex PCR, was used to amplify TCRbeta CDR3 regions from genomic DNA. The published analysis was carried out like this. Within the assay, amplification of reference gene primers was used to estimate how many nucleated cells each sample contained. To quantify the absolute abundance of each unique TCRbeta CDR3 rearrangement, sequence reads were collapsed and filtered. For each sample, productive Simpson clonality was calculated as the square root of Simpson's diversity index across productive rearrangements. In its TCRdb copy, this immuneACCESS table keeps in-frame sequences only and misses some clones. Where compared with another copy, unresolved V genes explain less than half of these, and the others have no known cause. Clonal size and the V and J genes are those of that table, whereas D and trimming came from the DNA. The table for this sample lists about 290,000 clones; around four fifths of them were counted only once. Jointly, the top ten make up over 3.5% of the sample.

The collaborating institutions used their own protocols to collect whole blood in K2EDTA tubes. For TCRbeta analysis, collaborator samples were shipped as frozen whole blood, as isolated PBMCs, or as DNA extracted from either sample type. Looking up the germline V gene (reference sequence) yields CDR1 SEHNR and CDR2 FQNEAQ. The V end loses 0 bases and the J end loses 2 bases, and a stretch of 10 bases separates them. Spanning cysteine to phenylalanine, the CDR3 consists of 16 amino acids. CDR3 DNA only is kept here, 48 bases in frame from base 1. Comment on this clone: The clone's antigen remains unknown. Base qualities are missing; no much larger clone stands one base away.

This receptor was identified in a woman aged 50 to 65 with active or convalescent COVID-19. The chain was built from TRBV7-9 and TRBJ2-2, with TRBD2 as a weak D call on 6 bases. The sequenced sample consisted of peripheral blood. CDR3 protein: CASSLASGLNTGELFF. The DNA sequence is given as TGTGCCAGCAGCTTAGCTAGCGGACTAAACACCGGGGAGCTGTTTTTT.